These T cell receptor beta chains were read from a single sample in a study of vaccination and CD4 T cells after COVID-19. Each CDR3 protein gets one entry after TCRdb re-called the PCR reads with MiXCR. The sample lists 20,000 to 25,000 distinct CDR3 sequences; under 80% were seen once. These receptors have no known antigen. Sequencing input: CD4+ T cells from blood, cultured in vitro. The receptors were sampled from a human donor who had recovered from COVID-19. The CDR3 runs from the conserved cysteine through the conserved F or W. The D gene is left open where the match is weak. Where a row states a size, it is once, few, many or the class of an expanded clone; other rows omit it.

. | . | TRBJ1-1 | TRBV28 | TGTGCCAGCAGTTTTCCGGCGGTTAAAGCTTTCTTT | CASSFPAVKAFF
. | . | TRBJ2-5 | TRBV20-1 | TGCAGTGCAGGACCCCGGGTTGAGACCCAGTACTTC | CSAGPRVETQYF
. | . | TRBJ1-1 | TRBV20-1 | TGCAGTGCTGAGACAGGTATGAACACTGAAGCTTTCTTT | CSAETGMNTEAFF
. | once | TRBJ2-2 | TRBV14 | TGTGCCAGCAGCCAAGTTCCCCCGGGACTGCCATACACCGGGGAGCTGTTTTTT | CASSQVPPGLPYTGELFF
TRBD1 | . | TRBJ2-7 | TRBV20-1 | TGCAGTGCTAATACCTCACCGGGACAGGGGTCGACGAGCTCCTACGAGCAGTACTTC | CSANTSPGQGSTSSYEQYF
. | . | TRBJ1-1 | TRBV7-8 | TGTGCCAGCAGCTTCCGGGACACCCCAATGAACACTGAAGCTTTCTTT | CASSFRDTPMNTEAFF
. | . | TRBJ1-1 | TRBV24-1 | TGTGCCACCAGGGGGATCTCGAACACTGAAGCTTTCTTT | CATRGISNTEAFF
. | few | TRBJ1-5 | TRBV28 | TGTGCCAGCATTGACTCACGGAAATACAATCAGCCCCAGCATTTT | CASIDSRKYNQPQHF
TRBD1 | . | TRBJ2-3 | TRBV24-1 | TGTGCCACCGCTGAGGGGGCCTCAGATACGCAGTATTTT | CATAEGASDTQYF
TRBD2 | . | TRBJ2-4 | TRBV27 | TGTGCCAGCAGTTTAGCGGGAGGAGGTTGGGGCATTCAGTACTTC | CASSLAGGGWGIQYF
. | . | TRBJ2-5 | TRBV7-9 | TGTGCCAGCAGCTTCCAGGGGAAAGAGACCCAGTACTTC | CASSFQGKETQYF
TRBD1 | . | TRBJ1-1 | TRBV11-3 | TGTGCCAGCAGCTTAACAGGGGTCACTGAAGCTTTCTTT | CASSLTGVTEAFF
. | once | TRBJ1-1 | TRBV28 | TGTGCCAGCAGTTTACGGGGGCGGGTGAACACTGAAGCTTTCTTT | CASSLRGRVNTEAFF
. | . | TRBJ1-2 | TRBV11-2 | TGTGCCAGCAGCCCCAGGGAGGGGCCAAATGGCCGCACCCCCTCCTATGGCTACACCTTC | CASSPREGPNGRTPSYGYTF
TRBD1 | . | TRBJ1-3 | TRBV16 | TGTGCCAGCAGCTCGGACAGGCTTTCTGGAAACACCATATATTTT | CASSSDRLSGNTIYF
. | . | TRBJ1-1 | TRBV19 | TGTGCCAGTAGCCTTGGGGGACCCTTGAACACTGAAGCTTTCTTT | CASSLGGPLNTEAFF
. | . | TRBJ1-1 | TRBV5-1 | TGCGCCAGCAGCCCGGAAGGCACTGAAGCTTTCTTT | CASSPEGTEAFF
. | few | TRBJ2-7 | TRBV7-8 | TGTGCCAGCAGCCCTAGGGACACCAGCTACGAGCAGTACTTC | CASSPRDTSYEQYF
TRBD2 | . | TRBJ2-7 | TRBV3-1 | TGTGCCAGCAGCCCCAGACTAGCGGGCTACGAGCAGTACTTC | CASSPRLAGYEQYF
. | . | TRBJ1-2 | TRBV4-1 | TGCGCCAGCAGCCAAAGGGCAGTGGCCTCGCGGGACTATGGCTACACCTTC | CASSQRAVASRDYGYTF
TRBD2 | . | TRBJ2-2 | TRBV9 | TGTGCCAGCAGCGAGAGCGGGGCGAACACCGGGGAGCTGTTTTTT | CASSESGANTGELFF
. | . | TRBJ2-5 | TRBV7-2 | TGTGCCAGCAGCTTACTACAGGCGGAGACCCAGTACTTC | CASSLLQAETQYF